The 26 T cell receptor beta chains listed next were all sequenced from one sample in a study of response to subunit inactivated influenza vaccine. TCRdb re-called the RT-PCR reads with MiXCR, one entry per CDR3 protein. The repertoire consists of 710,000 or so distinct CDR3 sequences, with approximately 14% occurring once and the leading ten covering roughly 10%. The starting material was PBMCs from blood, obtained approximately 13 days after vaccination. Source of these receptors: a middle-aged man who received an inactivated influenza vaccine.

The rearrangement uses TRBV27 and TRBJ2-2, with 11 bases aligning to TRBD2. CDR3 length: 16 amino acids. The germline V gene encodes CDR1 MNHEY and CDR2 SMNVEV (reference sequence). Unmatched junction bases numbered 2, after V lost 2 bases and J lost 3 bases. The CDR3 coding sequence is TGTGCCAGCAGTTTAACTAGCGGGAGTGACACCGGGGAGCTGTTTTTT. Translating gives CASSLTSGSDTGELFF.

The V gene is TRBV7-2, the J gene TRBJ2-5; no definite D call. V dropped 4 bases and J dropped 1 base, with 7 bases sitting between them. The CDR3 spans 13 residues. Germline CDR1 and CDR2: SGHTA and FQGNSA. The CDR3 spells CASSSTLQETQYF. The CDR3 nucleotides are TGTGCCAGCAGCTCGACCCTCCAAGAGACCCAGTACTTC. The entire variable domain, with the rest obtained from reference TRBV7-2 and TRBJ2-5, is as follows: GAGVSQSPSNKVTEKGKDVELRCDPISGHTALYWYRQSLGQGLEFLIYFQGNSAPDKSGLPSDRFSAERTGGSVSTLTIQRTQQEDSAVYLCASSSTLQETQYFGPGTRLLVL.

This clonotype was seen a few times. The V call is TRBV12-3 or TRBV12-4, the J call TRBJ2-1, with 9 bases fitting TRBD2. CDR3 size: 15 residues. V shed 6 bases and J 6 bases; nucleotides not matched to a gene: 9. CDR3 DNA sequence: TGTGCCAGCAGACCACGAGGGCGGGAGGGCAATGAGCAGTTCTTC. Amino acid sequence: CASRPRGREGNEQFF.

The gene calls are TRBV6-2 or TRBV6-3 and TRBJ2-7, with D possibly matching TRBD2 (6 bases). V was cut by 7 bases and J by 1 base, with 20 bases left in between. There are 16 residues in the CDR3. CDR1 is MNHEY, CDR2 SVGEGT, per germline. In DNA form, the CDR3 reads TGTGCCAGCAATAACCTCGGGCGGGGCCCTTCCTACGAGCAGTACTTC. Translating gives CASNNLGRGPSYEQYF.

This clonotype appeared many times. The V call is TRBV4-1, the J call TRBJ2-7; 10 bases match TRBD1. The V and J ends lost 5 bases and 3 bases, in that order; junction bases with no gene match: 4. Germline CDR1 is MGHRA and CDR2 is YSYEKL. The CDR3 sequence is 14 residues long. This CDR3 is CASSRRDRGYEQYF. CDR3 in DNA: TGCGCCAGCAGCAGAAGGGACAGGGGCTACGAGCAGTACTTC.

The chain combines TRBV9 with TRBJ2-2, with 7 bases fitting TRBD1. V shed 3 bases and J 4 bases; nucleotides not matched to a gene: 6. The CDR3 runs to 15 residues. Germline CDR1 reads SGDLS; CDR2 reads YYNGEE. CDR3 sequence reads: CASSAGTDTTGELFF. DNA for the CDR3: TGTGCCAGCAGCGCCGGGACAGACACCACCGGGGAGCTGTTTTTT.

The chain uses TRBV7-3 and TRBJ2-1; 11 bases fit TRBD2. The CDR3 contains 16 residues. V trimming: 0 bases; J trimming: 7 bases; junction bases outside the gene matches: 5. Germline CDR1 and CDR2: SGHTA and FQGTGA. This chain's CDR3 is CASSLTRLAGGNEQFF. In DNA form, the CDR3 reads TGTGCCAGCAGCTTAACGAGGCTAGCGGGAGGTAATGAGCAGTTCTTC. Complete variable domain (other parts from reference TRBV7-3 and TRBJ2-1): GAGVSQTPSNKVTEKGKYVELRCDPISGHTALYWYRQSLGQGPEFLIYFQGTGAADDSGLPNDRFFAVRPEGSVSTLKIQRTERGDSAVYLCASSLTRLAGGNEQFFGPGTRLTVL.

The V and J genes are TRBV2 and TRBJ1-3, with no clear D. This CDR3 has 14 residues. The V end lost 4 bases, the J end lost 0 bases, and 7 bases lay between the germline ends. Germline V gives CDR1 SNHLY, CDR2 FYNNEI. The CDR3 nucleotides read TGTGCCAGCAGTGGAACAGCCTCTGGAAACACCATATATTTT. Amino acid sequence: CASSGTASGNTIYF.

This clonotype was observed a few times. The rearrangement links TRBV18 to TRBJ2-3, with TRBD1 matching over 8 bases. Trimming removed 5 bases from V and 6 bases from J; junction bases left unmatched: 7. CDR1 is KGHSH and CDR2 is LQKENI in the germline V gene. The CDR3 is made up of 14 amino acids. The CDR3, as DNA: TGTGCCAGCTCAGCCGGACAGGGATCGGATACGCAGTATTTT. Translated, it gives CASSAGQGSDTQYF.

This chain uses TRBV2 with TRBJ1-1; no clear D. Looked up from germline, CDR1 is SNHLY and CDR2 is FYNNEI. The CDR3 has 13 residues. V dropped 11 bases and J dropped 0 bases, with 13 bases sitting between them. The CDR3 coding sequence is TGTGCCGGATCTCGGATCATGAACACTGAAGCTTTCTTT. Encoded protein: CAGSRIMNTEAFF.

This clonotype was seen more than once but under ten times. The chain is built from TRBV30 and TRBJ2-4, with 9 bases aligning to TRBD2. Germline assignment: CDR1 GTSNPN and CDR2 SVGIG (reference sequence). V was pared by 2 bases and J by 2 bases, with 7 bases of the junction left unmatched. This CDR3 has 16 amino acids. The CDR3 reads CAWSRFLAGPKNIQYF. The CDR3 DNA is TGTGCCTGGAGTAGGTTTCTAGCGGGACCCAAAAACATTCAGTACTTC.

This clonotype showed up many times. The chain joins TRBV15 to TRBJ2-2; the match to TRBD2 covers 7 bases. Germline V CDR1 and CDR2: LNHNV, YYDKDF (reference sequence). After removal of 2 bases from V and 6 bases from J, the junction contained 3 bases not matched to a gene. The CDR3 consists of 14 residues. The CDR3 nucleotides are TGTGCCACCAGCAGAATGGGGGGGGCCGGGGAGCTGTTTTTT. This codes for CATSRMGGAGELFF.

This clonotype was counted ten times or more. CDR3 protein: CASSLRRDGSEKLFF. CDR3 DNA sequence: TGCGCCAGCAGCTTGCGGAGGGACGGATCTGAAAAACTGTTTTTT. The gene calls are TRBV5-1 and TRBJ1-4, with D possibly being TRBD1 (5 bases). CDR3 length equals 15 residues. The germline V gene encodes CDR1 SGHRS and CDR2 YFSETQ. The ends were cut back, 1 base at V and 7 bases at J, with 14 bases in the middle.

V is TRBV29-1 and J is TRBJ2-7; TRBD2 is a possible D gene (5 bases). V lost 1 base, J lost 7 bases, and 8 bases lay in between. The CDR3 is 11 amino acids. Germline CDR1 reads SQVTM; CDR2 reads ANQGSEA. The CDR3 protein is CSVEGPGEQYF. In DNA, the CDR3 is TGCAGCGTTGAAGGACCGGGGGAGCAGTACTTC.

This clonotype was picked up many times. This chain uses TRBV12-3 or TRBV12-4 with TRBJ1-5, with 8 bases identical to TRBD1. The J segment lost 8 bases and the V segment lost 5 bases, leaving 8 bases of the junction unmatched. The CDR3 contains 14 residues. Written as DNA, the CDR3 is TGTGCCAGCAGTACAGGGGGAATCGGGGAGCCCCAGCATTTT. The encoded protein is CASSTGGIGEPQHF.

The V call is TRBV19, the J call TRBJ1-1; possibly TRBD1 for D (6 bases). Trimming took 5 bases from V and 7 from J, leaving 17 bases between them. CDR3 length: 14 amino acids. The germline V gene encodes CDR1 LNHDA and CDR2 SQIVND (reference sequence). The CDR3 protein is CASSPRQVSSEAFF. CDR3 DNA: TGTGCCAGTAGTCCGCGACAGGTTTCAAGTGAAGCTTTCTTT.

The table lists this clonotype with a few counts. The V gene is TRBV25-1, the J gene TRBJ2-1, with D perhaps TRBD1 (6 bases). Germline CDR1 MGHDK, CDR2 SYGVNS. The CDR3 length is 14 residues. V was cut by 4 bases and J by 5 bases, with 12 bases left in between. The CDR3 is CASSAGDTHNEQFF. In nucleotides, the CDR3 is TGTGCCAGCAGTGCTGGGGACACCCACAATGAGCAGTTCTTC.

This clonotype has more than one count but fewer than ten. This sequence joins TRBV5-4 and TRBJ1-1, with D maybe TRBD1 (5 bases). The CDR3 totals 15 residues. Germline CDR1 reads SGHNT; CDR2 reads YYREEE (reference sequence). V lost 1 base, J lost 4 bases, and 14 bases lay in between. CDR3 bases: TGTGCCAGCAGCTTGAGTTTAATGGGGGGCACTGAAGCTTTCTTT. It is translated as CASSLSLMGGTEAFF.

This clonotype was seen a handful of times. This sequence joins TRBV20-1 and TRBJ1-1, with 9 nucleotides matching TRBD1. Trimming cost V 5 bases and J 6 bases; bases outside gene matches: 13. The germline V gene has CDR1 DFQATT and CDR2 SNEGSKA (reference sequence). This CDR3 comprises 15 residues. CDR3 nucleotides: TGCAGTGCTGAACGGACAGGGGCTTTTATACCTGAAGCTTTCTTT. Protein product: CSAERTGAFIPEAFF.

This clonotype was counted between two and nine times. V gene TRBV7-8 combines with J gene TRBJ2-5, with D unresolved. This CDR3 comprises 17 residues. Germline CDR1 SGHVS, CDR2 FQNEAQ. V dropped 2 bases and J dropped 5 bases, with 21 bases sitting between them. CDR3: CASSLSSGPAVRETQYF. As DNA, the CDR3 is TGTGCCAGCAGCTTATCAAGTGGGCCGGCTGTTCGGGAGACCCAGTACTTC.

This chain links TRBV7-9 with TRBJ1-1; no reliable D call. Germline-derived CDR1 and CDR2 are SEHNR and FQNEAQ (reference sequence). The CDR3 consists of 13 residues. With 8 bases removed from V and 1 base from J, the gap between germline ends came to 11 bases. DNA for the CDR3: TGTGCCAGCCTCTTAGGAGCGAACACTGAAGCTTTCTTT. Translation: CASLLGANTEAFF.

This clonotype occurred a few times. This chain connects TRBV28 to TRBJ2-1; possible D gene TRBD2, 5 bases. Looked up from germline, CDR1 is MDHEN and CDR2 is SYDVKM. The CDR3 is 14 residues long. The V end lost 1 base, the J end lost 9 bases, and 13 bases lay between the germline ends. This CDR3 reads CASSLSRGASEQFF. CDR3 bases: TGTGCCAGCAGTTTATCTCGGGGAGCGAGTGAGCAGTTCTTC.

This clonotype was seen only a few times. The DNA for the CDR3 is TGTGCCAGCAGCTTGGTTGGCGGGACAGGGGGCAGGAGTTTTGGCTACACCTTC. Translating gives CASSLVGGTGGRSFGYTF. The rearrangement links TRBV5-5 to TRBJ1-2; 12 bases fit TRBD1. The germline gives CDR1 SGHKS, CDR2 YYEKEE (reference sequence). Germline trimming cut 0 bases from V and 7 bases from J; bases unmatched to any gene: 13. This CDR3 is 18 amino acids long.

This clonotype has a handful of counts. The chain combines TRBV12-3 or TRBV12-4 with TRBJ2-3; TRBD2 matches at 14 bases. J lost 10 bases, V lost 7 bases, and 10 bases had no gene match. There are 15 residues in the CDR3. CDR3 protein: CASTPPGLAGEAQYF. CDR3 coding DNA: TGTGCCAGCACCCCCCCGGGACTAGCGGGAGAGGCGCAGTATTTT.

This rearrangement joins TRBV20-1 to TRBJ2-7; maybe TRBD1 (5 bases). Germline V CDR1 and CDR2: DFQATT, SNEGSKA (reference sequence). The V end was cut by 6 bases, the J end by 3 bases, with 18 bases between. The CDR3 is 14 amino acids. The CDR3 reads CSALDRDIDYEQYF. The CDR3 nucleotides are TGCAGTGCACTCGACAGAGATATTGACTACGAGCAGTACTTC.

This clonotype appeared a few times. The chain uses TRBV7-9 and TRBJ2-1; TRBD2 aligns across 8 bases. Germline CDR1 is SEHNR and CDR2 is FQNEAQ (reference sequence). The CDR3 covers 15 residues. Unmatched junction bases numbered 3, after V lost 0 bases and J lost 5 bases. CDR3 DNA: TGTGCCAGCAGCTTAGCCGGGACTAGGAACAATGAGCAGTTCTTC. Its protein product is CASSLAGTRNNEQFF.